This T cell receptor beta chain stems from a study of vaccination and CD4 T cells after COVID-19. Via MiXCR, TCRdb re-called the PCR reads, giving one row per CDR3 protein. The table records 35,000 to 45,000 distinct CDR3 sequences, under 45% of them present only once. CDR3 length: 16 residues. Germline CDR1 reads SGHVS; CDR2 reads FQNEAQ. V trimming: 0 bases; J trimming: 5 bases; junction bases outside the gene matches: 7. This clonotype was seen more than once but under ten times. Time point in this sample: late sampling 161 to 241 days after vaccination in a few convalescent patients. V usage is TRBV7-8 and J usage is TRBJ2-7, with TRBD1 matching 10 bases. The TCR sequence derives from a human donor who had recovered from COVID-19. Sample: CD4+ T cells from blood, taken about 7 months after SARS-CoV-2 vaccination. The CDR3: CASSLAQGQGLHEQYF. As DNA, the CDR3 is TGTGCCAGCAGCTTAGCGCAGGGACAGGGGCTCCACGAGCAGTACTTC. Supplemented by reference TRBV7-8 and TRBJ2-7, the full variable domain reads GAGVSQSPRYKVAKRGQDVALRCDPISGHVSLFWYQQALGQGPEFLTYFQNEAQLDKSGLPSDRFFAERPEGSVSTLKIQRTQQEDSAVYLCASSLAQGQGLHEQYFGPGTRLTVT.